This T cell receptor (beta chain) derives from a study of identical twins. Broader study findings: Cord blood beta clonotypes that were abundant carried fewer insertions, and memory repertoires showed no such trend. The conclusions drew on cross-sectional statistical analysis instead of tracking the same donors. Researchers reported excess low generation probability among twin-shared out-of-frame alpha sequences.

The CDR3 spans 19 residues. Germline V CDR1 and CDR2: LGHDT, YNNKEL (reference sequence). Trimming took 1 base from V and 1 from J; bases not matched to a gene: 7. Healthy Caucasians supplied all donations. TCRdb ran MiXCR on the 5' RACE reads and lists one entry per CDR3 protein. The sample lists 350,000 or so distinct CDR3 sequences; 9% to 15% were seen once. Ten or more counts support this clonotype. Its antigen is still unknown. The same data also contributed to another study, on yellow fever vaccine responses in identical twins.

This receptor was identified in a woman between 18 and 29 years old in good health. Specimen: CD8+ T cells sorted from blood. V gene TRBV3-1 combines with J gene TRBJ2-1, with TRBD2 matching 13 bases. CDR3 bases: TGTGCCAGCAGCCAAGTGGGACTAGCGGGGTGGCGGTCCTACAATGAGCAGTTCTTC. Translation: CASSQVGLAGWRSYNEQFF.